The clone carrying this TCR beta chain was seen just once. Its antigen is not known. The assay was immunoSEQ multiplex PCR, and TCRdb's table has in-frame clones only and misses some. Among about 8,200 clones listed, around four fifths were seen once. The entry originates in a study of T cell repertoires in ileal Crohn's disease. Study in general: Less than 45% were active smokers at surgery; median disease duration was 7.9 years. Thiopurines (about twelve) or anti-TNF agents (around 17) were given postoperatively to about half.

Germline CDR1 reads SGHVS; CDR2 reads FQNEAQ. The CDR3 consists of 17 residues. With 6 bases clipped from V and 4 bases from J, the junction kept 13 bases outside the gene matches. Notes on the study in general: All patients with clonality above 26.8% had endoscopic recurrence.

The rearrangement joins TRBV7-8 to TRBJ1-3; TRBD1 agrees at 9 bases. The receptor comes from an adult with Crohn's disease. Sequenced: ileal tissue. The CDR3 nucleotides read TGTGCCAGCAGTCCCGCACAGGGGGCGCGGGGAGGAAACACCATATATTTT. Translated, it gives CASSPAQGARGGNTIYF.